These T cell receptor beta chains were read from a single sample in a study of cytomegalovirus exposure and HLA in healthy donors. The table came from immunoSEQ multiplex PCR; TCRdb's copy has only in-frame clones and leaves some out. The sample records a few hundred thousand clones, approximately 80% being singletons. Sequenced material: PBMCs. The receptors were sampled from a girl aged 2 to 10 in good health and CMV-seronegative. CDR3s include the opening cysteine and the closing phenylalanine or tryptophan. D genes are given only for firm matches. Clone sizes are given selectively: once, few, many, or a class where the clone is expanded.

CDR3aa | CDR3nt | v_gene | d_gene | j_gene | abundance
CASSLSWTGRSDTGELFF | TGTGCCAGCAGTTTATCCTGGACAGGCCGGTCGGACACCGGGGAGCTGTTTTTT | TRBV28 | TRBD1 | TRBJ2-2 | -
CAWSRGGPHTEAFF | TGTGCCTGGAGTCGCGGGGGGCCCCACACTGAAGCTTTCTTT | TRBV30 | - | TRBJ1-1 | -
CASGRDGYTF | TGTGCCAGCGGGCGCGATGGCTACACCTTC | TRBV9 | - | TRBJ1-2 | -
CASSRLAGDSYEQYF | TGTGCCAGCAGCCGACTAGCGGGTGATTCCTACGAGCAGTACTTC | TRBV7-8 | TRBD2 | TRBJ2-7 | few
CASSSPRSPNEKLFF | TGTGCCAGCAGCTCACCACGGAGTCCTAATGAAAAACTGTTTTTT | TRBV7-9 | - | TRBJ1-4 | -
CASSRTGSHTGELFF | TGTGCCAGCAGCCGGACAGGGAGCCACACCGGGGAGCTGTTTTTT | TRBV6-6 | TRBD1 | TRBJ2-2 | -
CASSLREYNEQFF | TGTGCCAGCAGCTTACGGGAGTACAATGAGCAGTTCTTC | TRBV5-8 | - | TRBJ2-1 | -
CASSFELTGLNTEAFF | TGTGCCAGCAGCTTCGAACTGACAGGATTGAACACTGAAGCTTTCTTT | TRBV13 | - | TRBJ1-1 | -
CASSLGPGVPDTQYF | TGTGCCAGCAGTTTGGGCCCGGGGGTCCCAGATACGCAGTATTTT | TRBV27 | - | TRBJ2-3 | -
CASSPGTANTGELFF | TGTGCCAGCAGCCCGGGGACAGCGAACACCGGGGAGCTGTTTTTT | TRBV7-2 | TRBD1 | TRBJ2-2 | -
CSVDGLAGYYEQYF | TGCAGCGTTGACGGACTAGCGGGATACTACGAGCAGTACTTC | TRBV29-1 | TRBD2 | TRBJ2-7 | -
CASSFSAYEQYF | TGTGCCAGCAGCTTTTCCGCGTACGAGCAGTACTTC | TRBV7-9 | - | TRBJ2-7 | -
CASSLGLAGAWDTQYF | TGCGCCAGCAGCTTGGGGCTAGCGGGGGCCTGGGATACGCAGTATTTT | TRBV5-1 | TRBD2 | TRBJ2-3 | -
CSSLAYSPNEQFF | TGCAGCTCGCTAGCGTACTCACCCAATGAGCAGTTCTTC | TRBV29-1 | - | TRBJ2-1 | few
CASSLGAYEQYF | TGTGCCAGCAGCTTAGGAGCCTACGAGCAGTACTTC | TRBV11-1 | - | TRBJ2-7 | -
CASKLAGGTTGELFF | TGTGCCAGCAAGCTAGCGGGAGGCACCACCGGGGAGCTGTTTTTT | TRBV28 | TRBD2 | TRBJ2-2 | -
CASSVAGGYDTEAFF | TGTGCCAGCAGCGTAGCGGGGGGGTACGACACTGAAGCTTTCTTT | TRBV9 | - | TRBJ1-1 | -
CASTILGQHSTGELFF | TGCGCCAGCACTATCTTGGGGCAGCATTCCACCGGGGAGCTGTTTTTT | TRBV10-1 | - | TRBJ2-2 | once
CASTPGGSSYEQYF | TGTGCCAGTACCCCCGGGGGGAGCTCCTACGAGCAGTACTTC | TRBV19 | TRBD2 | TRBJ2-7 | -
CASSQVTQGGDNSPLHF | TGCGCCAGCAGCCAAGTGACACAGGGGGGGGATAATTCACCCCTCCACTTT | TRBV4-1 | TRBD1 | TRBJ1-6 | once
CASSLSGRREQFF | TGTGCCAGCAGTTTATCTGGGCGAAGGGAGCAGTTCTTC | TRBV28 | - | TRBJ2-1 | -
CASSHDRDQPQHF | TGCGCCAGCAGCCATGACAGGGATCAGCCCCAGCATTTT | TRBV5-1 | TRBD1 | TRBJ1-5 | -
CASSQKTDRYNSPLHF | TGCGCCAGCAGCCAAAAGACAGATAGATATAATTCACCCCTCCACTTT | TRBV4-1 | - | TRBJ1-6 | once
CAISSAAPPYNEQFF | TGTGCCATCAGTTCAGCGGCCCCACCCTACAATGAGCAGTTCTTC | TRBV10-3 | - | TRBJ2-1 | -
CASSTDSGRADTQYF | TGTGCCAGTAGTACCGACAGCGGGAGAGCAGATACGCAGTATTTT | TRBV19 | TRBD2 | TRBJ2-3 | -
CATRSPRYTEAFF | TGTGCCACCCGATCACCGAGATACACTGAAGCTTTCTTT | TRBV10-3 | - | TRBJ1-1 | -
CAWSWRRLERRNEQFF | TGTGCCTGGAGTTGGCGACGACTGGAGAGGCGCAATGAGCAGTTCTTC | TRBV30 | - | TRBJ2-1 | -
CASSPLGDRVYEQYF | TGTGCCAGCAGCCCGTTGGGGGACAGGGTATACGAGCAGTACTTC | TRBV6-6 | TRBD1 | TRBJ2-7 | -
CASIRDRYNEQFF | TGCGCCAGCATCCGGGACAGGTACAATGAGCAGTTCTTC | TRBV10-2 | TRBD1 | TRBJ2-1 | -
CASSLGFSSYEQYF | TGTGCCAGCAGCTTGGGGTTTAGCTCCTACGAGCAGTACTTC | TRBV5-8 | - | TRBJ2-7 | -
CASSEALSLALAKNIQYF | TGTGCCAGCAGTGAAGCGCTGAGTCTTGCTTTAGCCAAAAACATTCAGTACTTC | TRBV2 | - | TRBJ2-4 | -
CASGRISGNNVKETQYF | TGTGCTAGTGGTCGCATTAGCGGGAATAATGTAAAAGAGACCCAGTACTTC | TRBV12-5 | TRBD2 | TRBJ2-5 | -
CAWRAIALTDTQYF | TGTGCCTGGAGGGCAATAGCGCTCACAGATACGCAGTATTTT | TRBV30 | - | TRBJ2-3 | -
CASITRSSKQYF | TGTGCCAGCATCACTCGGAGTAGTAAGCAGTACTTC | TRBV28 | - | TRBJ2-7 | few
CARSLAWATGELFF | TGTGCCAGAAGCTTGGCATGGGCCACCGGGGAGCTGTTTTTT | TRBV5-3 | - | TRBJ2-2 | -
CSVHQGTEAFF | TGCAGCGTCCATCAGGGAACTGAAGCTTTCTTT | TRBV29-1 | - | TRBJ1-1 | -
CASSETRSRQLYEQYF | TGTGCCAGCAGTGAAACCCGGAGTAGGCAGCTCTACGAGCAGTACTTC | TRBV2 | - | TRBJ2-7 | few